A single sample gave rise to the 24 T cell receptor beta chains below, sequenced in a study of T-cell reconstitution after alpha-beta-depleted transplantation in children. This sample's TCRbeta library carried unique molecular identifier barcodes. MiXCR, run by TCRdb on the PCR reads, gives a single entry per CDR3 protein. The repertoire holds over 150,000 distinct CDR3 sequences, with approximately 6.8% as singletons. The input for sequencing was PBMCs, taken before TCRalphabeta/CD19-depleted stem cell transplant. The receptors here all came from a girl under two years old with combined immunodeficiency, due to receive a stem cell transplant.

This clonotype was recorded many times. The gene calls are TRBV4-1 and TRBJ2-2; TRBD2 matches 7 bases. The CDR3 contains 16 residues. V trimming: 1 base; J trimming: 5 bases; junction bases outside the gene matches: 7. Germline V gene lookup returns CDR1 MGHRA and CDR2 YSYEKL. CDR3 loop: CASSQVSSGKTGELFF. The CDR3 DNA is TGCGCCAGCAGCCAAGTGTCTAGCGGAAAAACCGGGGAGCTGTTTTTT.

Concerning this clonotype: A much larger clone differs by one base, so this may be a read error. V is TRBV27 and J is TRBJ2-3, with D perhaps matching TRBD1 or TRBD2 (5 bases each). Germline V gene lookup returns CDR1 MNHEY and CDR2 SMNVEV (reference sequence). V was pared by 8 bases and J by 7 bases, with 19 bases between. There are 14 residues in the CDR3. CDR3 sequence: CASRHEGITYTQYF. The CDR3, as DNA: TGTGCCAGCCGTCACGAGGGGATAACATATACGCAGTATTTT.

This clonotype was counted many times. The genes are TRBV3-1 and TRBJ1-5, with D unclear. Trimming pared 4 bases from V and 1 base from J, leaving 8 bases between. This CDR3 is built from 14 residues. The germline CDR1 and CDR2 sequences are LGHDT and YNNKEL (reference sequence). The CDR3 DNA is TGTGCCAGCAGCCCTTACAGCAGCAATCAGCCCCAGCATTTT. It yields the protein CASSPYSSNQPQHF.

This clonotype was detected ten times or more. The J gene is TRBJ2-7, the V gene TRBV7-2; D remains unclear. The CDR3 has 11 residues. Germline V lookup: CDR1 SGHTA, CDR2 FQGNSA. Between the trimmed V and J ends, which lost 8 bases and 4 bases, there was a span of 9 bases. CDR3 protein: CASRSEYEQYF. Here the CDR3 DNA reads TGTGCCAGCCGTTCGGAATACGAGCAGTACTTC.

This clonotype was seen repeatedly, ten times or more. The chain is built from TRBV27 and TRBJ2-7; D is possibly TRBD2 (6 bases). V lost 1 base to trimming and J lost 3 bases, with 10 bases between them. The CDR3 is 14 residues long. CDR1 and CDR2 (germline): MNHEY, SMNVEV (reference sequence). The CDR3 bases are TGTGCCAGCAGTTTATTCGGCGGGAACTACGAGCAGTACTTC. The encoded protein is CASSLFGGNYEQYF.

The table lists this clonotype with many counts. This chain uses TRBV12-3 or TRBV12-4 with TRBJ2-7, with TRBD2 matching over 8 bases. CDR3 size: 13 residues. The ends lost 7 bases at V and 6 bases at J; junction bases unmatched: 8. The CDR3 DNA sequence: TGTGCCAGCATCATAGCGGGGACTCGCGAGCAGTACTTC. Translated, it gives CASIIAGTREQYF.

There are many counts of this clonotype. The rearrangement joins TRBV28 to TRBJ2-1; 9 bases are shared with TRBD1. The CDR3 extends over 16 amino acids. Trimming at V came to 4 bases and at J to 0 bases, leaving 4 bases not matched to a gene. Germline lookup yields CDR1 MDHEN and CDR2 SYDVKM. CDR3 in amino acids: CASSSGTGSSYNEQFF. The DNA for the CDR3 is TGTGCCAGCAGTTCCGGGACAGGGAGCTCCTACAATGAGCAGTTCTTC.

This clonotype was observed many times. Here the CDR3 DNA reads TGTGCCAGCAGCCAACTAGCGGGGGGGCCGGGGACCGGGGAGCTGTTTTTT. Translating gives CASSQLAGGPGTGELFF. V is TRBV4-2 and J is TRBJ2-2; 12 bases are a match to TRBD2. The CDR3 runs 17 residues. Trimming cost V 2 bases and J 5 bases; bases outside gene matches: 6. CDR1 and CDR2 from the germline V gene are LGHNA and YNFKEQ.

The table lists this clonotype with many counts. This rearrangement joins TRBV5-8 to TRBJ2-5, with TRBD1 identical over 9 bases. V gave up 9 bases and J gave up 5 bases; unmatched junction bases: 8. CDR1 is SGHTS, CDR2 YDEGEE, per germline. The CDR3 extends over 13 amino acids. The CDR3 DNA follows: TGTGCCATTGCGACAGGGGGTGATGAGACCCAGTACTTC. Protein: CAIATGGDETQYF.

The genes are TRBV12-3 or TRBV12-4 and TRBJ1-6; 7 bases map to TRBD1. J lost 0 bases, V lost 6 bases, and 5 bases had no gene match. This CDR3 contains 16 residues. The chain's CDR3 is CASSNRGSSYNSPLHF. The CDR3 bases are TGTGCCAGCAGCAACAGGGGATCCTCCTATAATTCACCCCTCCACTTT.

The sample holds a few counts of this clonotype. The CDR3 protein is CASSWAPGQGAYNEQFF. In DNA, the CDR3 is TGCGCCAGCAGCTGGGCACCGGGACAGGGGGCTTACAATGAGCAGTTCTTC. The chain joins TRBV5-1 to TRBJ2-1; 12 nucleotides align to TRBD1. This CDR3 is 17 amino acids long. CDR1 and CDR2 from the germline V gene are SGHRS and YFSETQ. The J segment lost 4 bases and the V segment lost 3 bases, leaving 8 bases of the junction unmatched.

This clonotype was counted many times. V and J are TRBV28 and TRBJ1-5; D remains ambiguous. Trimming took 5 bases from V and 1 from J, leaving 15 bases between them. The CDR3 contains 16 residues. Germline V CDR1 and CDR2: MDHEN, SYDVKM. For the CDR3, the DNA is TGTGCCAGCAGTGATTACCGGGCCCGGAGCAATCAGCCCCAGCATTTT. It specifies CASSDYRARSNQPQHF. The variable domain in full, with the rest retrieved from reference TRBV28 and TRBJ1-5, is DVKVTQSSRYLVKRTGEKVFLECVQDMDHENMFWYRQDPGLGLRLIYFSYDVKMKEKGDIPEGYSVSREKKERFSLILESASTNQTSMYLCASSDYRARSNQPQHFGDGTRLSIL.

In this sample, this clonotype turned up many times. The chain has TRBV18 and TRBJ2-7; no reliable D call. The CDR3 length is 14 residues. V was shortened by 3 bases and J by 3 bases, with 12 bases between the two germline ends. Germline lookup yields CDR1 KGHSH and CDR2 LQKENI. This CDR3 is CASSPLSNLYEQYF. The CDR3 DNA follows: TGTGCCAGCTCACCGCTCTCTAACCTCTACGAGCAGTACTTC. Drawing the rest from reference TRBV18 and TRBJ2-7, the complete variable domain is NAGVMQNPRHLVRRRGQEARLRCSPMKGHSHVYWYRQLPEEGLKFMVYLQKENIIDESGMPKERFSAEFPKEGPSILRIQQVVRGDSAAYFCASSPLSNLYEQYFGPGTRLTVT.

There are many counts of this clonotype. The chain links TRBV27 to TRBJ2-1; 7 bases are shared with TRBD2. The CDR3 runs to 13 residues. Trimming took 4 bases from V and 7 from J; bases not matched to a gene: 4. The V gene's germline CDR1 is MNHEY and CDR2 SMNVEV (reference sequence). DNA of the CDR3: TGTGCCAGCAGTTCGGGACTATTAAATGAGCAGTTCTTC. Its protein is CASSSGLLNEQFF.

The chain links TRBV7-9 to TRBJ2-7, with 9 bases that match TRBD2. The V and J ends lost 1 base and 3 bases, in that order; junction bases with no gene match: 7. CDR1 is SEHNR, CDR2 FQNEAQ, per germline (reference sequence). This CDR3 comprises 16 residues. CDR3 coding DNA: TGTGCCAGCAGCTTAGTTCGGCAGCGGGAGGACTACGAGCAGTACTTC. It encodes CASSLVRQREDYEQYF.

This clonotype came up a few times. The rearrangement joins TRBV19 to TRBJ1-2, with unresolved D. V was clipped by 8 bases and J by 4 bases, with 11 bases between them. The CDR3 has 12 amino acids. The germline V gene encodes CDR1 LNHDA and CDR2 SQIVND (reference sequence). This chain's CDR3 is CASWGESYGYTF. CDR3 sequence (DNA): TGTGCCAGTTGGGGAGAGAGCTATGGCTACACCTTC.

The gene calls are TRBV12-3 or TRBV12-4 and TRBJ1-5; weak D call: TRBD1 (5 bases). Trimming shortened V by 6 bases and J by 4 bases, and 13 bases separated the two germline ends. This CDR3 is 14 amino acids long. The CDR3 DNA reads TGTGCCAGCAGCCAGGGCCTTCTAAATCAGCCCCAGCATTTT. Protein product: CASSQGLLNQPQHF.

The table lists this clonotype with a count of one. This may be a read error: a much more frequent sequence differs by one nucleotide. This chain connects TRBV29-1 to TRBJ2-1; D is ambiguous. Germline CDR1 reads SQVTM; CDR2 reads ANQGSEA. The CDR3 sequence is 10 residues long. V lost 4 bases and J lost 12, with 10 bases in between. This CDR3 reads CSVGSGGQFF. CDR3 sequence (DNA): TGCAGCGTTGGAAGTGGTGGGCAGTTCTTC.

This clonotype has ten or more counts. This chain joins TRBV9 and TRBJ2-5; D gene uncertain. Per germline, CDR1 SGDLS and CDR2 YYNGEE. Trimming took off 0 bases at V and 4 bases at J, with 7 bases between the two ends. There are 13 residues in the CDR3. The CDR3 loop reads CASSVEWGETQYF. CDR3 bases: TGTGCCAGCAGCGTAGAATGGGGAGAGACCCAGTACTTC. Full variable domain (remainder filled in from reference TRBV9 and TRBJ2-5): DSGVTQTPKHLITATGQRVTLRCSPRSGDLSVYWYQQSLDQGLQFLIQYYNGEERAKGNILERFSAQQFPDLHSELNLSSLELGDSALYFCASSVEWGETQYFGPGTRLLVL.

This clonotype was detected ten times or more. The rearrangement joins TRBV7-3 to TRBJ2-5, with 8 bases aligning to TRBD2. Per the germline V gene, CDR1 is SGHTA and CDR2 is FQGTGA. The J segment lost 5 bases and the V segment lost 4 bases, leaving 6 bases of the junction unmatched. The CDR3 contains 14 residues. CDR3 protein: CASSSGLADETQYF. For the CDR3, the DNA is TGTGCCAGCAGCTCCGGACTAGCTGACGAGACCCAGTACTTC.

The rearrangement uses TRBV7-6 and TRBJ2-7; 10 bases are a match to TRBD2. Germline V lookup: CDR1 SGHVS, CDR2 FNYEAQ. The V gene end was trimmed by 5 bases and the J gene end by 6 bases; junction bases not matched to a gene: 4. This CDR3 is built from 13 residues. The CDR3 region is CASSPRTSGEQYF. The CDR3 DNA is TGTGCCAGCAGCCCCAGGACTAGCGGCGAGCAGTACTTC.

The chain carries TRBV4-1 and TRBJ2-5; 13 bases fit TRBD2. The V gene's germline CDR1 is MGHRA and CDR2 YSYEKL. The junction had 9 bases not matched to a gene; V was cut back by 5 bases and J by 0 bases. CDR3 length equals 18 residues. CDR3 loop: CASSTRLAGGPYQETQYF. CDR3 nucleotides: TGCGCCAGCAGCACCCGACTAGCGGGAGGTCCGTACCAAGAGACCCAGTACTTC.

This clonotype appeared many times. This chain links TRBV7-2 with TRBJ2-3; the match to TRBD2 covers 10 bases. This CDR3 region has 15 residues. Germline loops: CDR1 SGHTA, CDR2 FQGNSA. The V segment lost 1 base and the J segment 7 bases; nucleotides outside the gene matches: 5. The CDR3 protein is CASSLVLSGRYTQYF. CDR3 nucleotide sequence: TGTGCCAGCAGCTTAGTTCTTAGCGGGAGGTATACGCAGTATTTT.

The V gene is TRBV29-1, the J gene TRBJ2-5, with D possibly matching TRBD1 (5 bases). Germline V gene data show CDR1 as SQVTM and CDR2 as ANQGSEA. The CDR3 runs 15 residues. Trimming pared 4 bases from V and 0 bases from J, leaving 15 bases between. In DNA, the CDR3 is TGCAGCGTTGGTTCCCCATGGACAAACCAAGAGACCCAGTACTTC. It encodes CSVGSPWTNQETQYF. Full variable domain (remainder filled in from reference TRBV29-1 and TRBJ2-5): SAVISQKPSRDICQRGTSLTIQCQVDSQVTMMFWYRQQPGQSLTLIATANQGSEATYESGFVIDKFPISRPNLTFSTLTVSNMSPEDSSIYLCSVGSPWTNQETQYFGPGTRLLVL.